The 5 T cell receptor beta chains below all came from one sample that was sequenced in a study of cytomegalovirus exposure and HLA in healthy donors. It was with 60 Vbeta and 13 Jbeta primers that the PCR ran. Sequencing used immunoSEQ multiplex PCR; TCRdb keeps in-frame clones, though not all of them. Seen here are 190,000 or so clones, 75% to 90% observed once, and the top ten hold roughly 6%. Sequenced sample: PBMCs. The receptors shown here come from a woman aged 45-65 years in good health and CMV-seropositive.

The chain carries TRBV25-1 and TRBJ2-2; 13 nucleotides align to TRBD2. CDR1 MGHDK and CDR2 SYGVNS come from the germline V gene. CDR3 length: 16 amino acids. Trimming at V came to 3 bases and at J to 6 bases, leaving 4 bases not matched to a gene. The CDR3 reads CASSDPGLAGAGELFF. The CDR3 coding sequence is TGTGCCAGCAGTGACCCAGGACTAGCGGGGGCCGGGGAGCTGTTTTTT. Combining the CDR3 with reference TRBV25-1 and TRBJ2-2 gives the whole variable domain EADIYQTPRYLVIGTGKKITLECSQTMGHDKMYWYQQDPGMELHLIHYSYGVNSTEKGDLSSESTVSRIRTEHFPLTLESARPSHTSQYLCASSDPGLAGAGELFFGEGSRLTVL.

The genes are TRBV7-2 and TRBJ1-1, with a possible D match to TRBD1 (5 bases). Trimming stripped 3 bases from V and 6 bases from J, with 14 bases between. The CDR3 totals 14 residues. CDR1 is SGHTA and CDR2 is FQGNSA in the germline V gene. CDR3 protein: CASSLKGVSPEAFF. The CDR3 bases are TGTGCCAGCAGCTTGAAAGGGGTCAGCCCTGAAGCTTTCTTT.

V is TRBV4-1 and J is TRBJ1-2; 10 bases align to TRBD1. Germline lookup yields CDR1 MGHRA and CDR2 YSYEKL. There are 18 residues in the CDR3. The J segment lost 8 bases and the V segment lost 4 bases, leaving 19 bases of the junction unmatched. For the CDR3, the DNA is TGCGCCAGCAGCCTGACCGGGACAGGGGACCGGGGTCGAGGCGGCTACACCTTC. It encodes CASSLTGTGDRGRGGYTF.

This rearrangement joins TRBV19 to TRBJ2-7; 9 nucleotides agree with TRBD1. This CDR3 has 15 residues. Per the germline V gene, CDR1 is LNHDA and CDR2 is SQIVND (reference sequence). V lost 5 bases to trimming and J lost 1 base; unmatched junction nucleotides: 6. The CDR3, as DNA: TGTGCCAGTAGTCGCTCCGGGACAGGGTCCTACGAGCAGTACTTC. Protein product: CASSRSGTGSYEQYF. Together with reference TRBV19 and TRBJ2-7, the CDR3 gives the full variable domain: DGGITQSPKYLFRKEGQNVTLSCEQNLNHDAMYWYRQDPGQGLRLIYYSQIVNDFQKGDIAEGYSVSREKKESFPLTVTSAQKNPTAFYLCASSRSGTGSYEQYFGPGTRLTVT.

The J gene is TRBJ2-7, the V gene TRBV7-2; 9 bases line up with TRBD2. The CDR3 contains 15 residues. V dropped 1 base and J dropped 4; count of bases not matched to a gene: 5. Germline assignment: CDR1 SGHTA and CDR2 FQGNSA. CDR3 residues: CASSLVGGGAYEQYF. CDR3 DNA sequence: TGTGCCAGCAGCTTAGTGGGCGGGGGGGCGTACGAGCAGTACTTC.